This T cell receptor beta chain was captured in a study of control samples from healthy donors and cancer patients. The method was immunoSEQ multiplex PCR; TCRdb's version includes in-frame clones alone and lacks a portion of them. Of some 130,000 clones in the sample, 90% were seen once. This clone has just one count. Germline V gene sequence: CDR1 SGDLS, CDR2 YYNGEE. The CDR3 is 14 residues long. V lost 0 bases and J lost 2, with 9 bases in between. The TCR comes from a man aged 40-50 years in good health. The V gene is TRBV9, the J gene TRBJ2-7; D not certain. Sequenced: blood. In DNA, the CDR3 is TGTGCCAGCAGCGTAGAGGGCAGTACCTACGAGCAGTACTTC. Translated: CASSVEGSTYEQYF.